These 16 T cell receptor beta chains originate from one sample sequenced in a study of T cell responses to AZD1222 COVID-19 vaccine. Generated by immunoSEQ multiplex PCR, the TCRdb table keeps only in-frame clones and is missing some. The sample holds about 42,000 clones, around four fifths seen once. The sample here was peripheral blood, taken 28 days after the second AZD1222 dose. The receptors were sampled from an adult who received the AZD1222 COVID-19 vaccine.

The rearrangement uses TRBV3-1 (or the pseudogene TRBV3-2) and TRBJ1-6; D ambiguous. Germline CDR1 LGHDT, CDR2 YNNKEL (reference sequence). V was cut by 1 base and J by 9 bases, with 10 bases left in between. The length of the CDR3 is 14 residues. The DNA for the CDR3 is TGTGCCAGCAGCCAAGGGGCACCGGGTTCACCCCTCCACTTT. It yields the protein CASSQGAPGSPLHF.

The chain combines TRBV6-2 or TRBV6-3 with TRBJ2-1; either TRBD1 or TRBD2 may fit D (5 bases each). The V gene's germline CDR1 is MNHEY and CDR2 SVGEGT. The CDR3 has 14 amino acids. V lost 4 bases and J 3 bases, leaving 10 bases between the germline ends. The CDR3 DNA sequence: TGTGCCAGCAGTTCCGGGACGGACTACAATGAGCAGTTCTTC. It translates to CASSSGTDYNEQFF.

This clone was picked up a small number of times. The chain employs TRBV9 and TRBJ2-7; unclear D gene. Germline V gene data show CDR1 as SGDLS and CDR2 as YYNGEE. This CDR3 contains 14 residues. V was clipped by 7 bases and J by 2 bases, with 16 bases between them. For the CDR3, the DNA is TGTGCCAGCGGCCCTGGTCAAGGTACCTACGAGCAGTACTTC. It codes for CASGPGQGTYEQYF.

In its sample, this clone was seen a few times. The chain uses TRBV7-2 and TRBJ2-7; a possible D gene is TRBD2 (6 bases). Germline CDR1 reads SGHTA; CDR2 reads FQGNSA. Trimming left V 2 bases short and J 5 bases short, with 13 bases between. The CDR3 is made up of 14 amino acids. CDR3 DNA: TGTGCCAGCAGCTTATGGGGGGTACGCAACGAGCAGTACTTC. This encodes CASSLWGVRNEQYF. The full variable domain, with the rest looked up from reference TRBV7-2 and TRBJ2-7, is GAGVSQSPSNKVTEKGKDVELRCDPISGHTALYWYRQSLGQGLEFLIYFQGNSAPDKSGLPSDRFSAERTGGSVSTLTIQRTQQEDSAVYLCASSLWGVRNEQYFGPGTRLTVT.

The chain is built from TRBV2 and TRBJ2-7; 7 bases are shared with TRBD1. CDR3 length equals 16 residues. After removal of 3 bases from V and 5 bases from J, the junction contained 13 bases not matched to a gene. Looked up from germline, CDR1 is SNHLY and CDR2 is FYNNEI. The CDR3 sequence is CASSELGGQRYNEQYF. CDR3 in DNA: TGTGCCAGCAGTGAGTTAGGGGGCCAGAGGTATAACGAGCAGTACTTC.

The chain has TRBV10-2 and TRBJ1-2; D is perhaps TRBD1 (5 bases). Trimming removed 6 bases at V and 4 bases at J, with 18 bases between. The CDR3 extends over 15 amino acids. Germline V gene lookup returns CDR1 WSHSY and CDR2 SAAADI. In nucleotides, the CDR3 is TGCGCCAGCAGCTCCGGTCCTTCGGGACCCTATGGCTACACCTTC. The encoded protein is CASSSGPSGPYGYTF.

The V call is TRBV11-2, the J call TRBJ1-5; TRBD1 matches 7 bases. CDR1 SGHAT and CDR2 FQNNGV come from the germline V gene. This CDR3 contains 14 residues. After removal of 5 bases from V and 1 base from J, the junction contained 2 bases not matched to a gene. CDR3 loop: CASSQGGSNQPQHF. The DNA of the CDR3 is TGTGCCAGCAGCCAGGGGGGAAGCAATCAGCCCCAGCATTTT.

V gene TRBV27 combines with J gene TRBJ1-5, with D maybe TRBD1 (5 bases). CDR1 and CDR2 from the germline V gene are MNHEY and SMNVEV (reference sequence). The CDR3 totals 16 residues. Trimming stripped 3 bases from V and 6 bases from J, with 18 bases between. The CDR3 DNA is TGTGCCAGCAGTTTCGGGGGTCGGCAAGGTGTTCAGCCCCAGCATTTT. Translation gives CASSFGGRQGVQPQHF.

This clone appeared a few times. The chain employs TRBV5-4 and TRBJ1-1; tentatively, D is TRBD1 (6 bases). Trimming removed 4 bases at V and 1 base at J, with 17 bases between. Germline V CDR1 and CDR2: SGHNT, YYREEE (reference sequence). This CDR3 spans 16 amino acids. CDR3 bases: TGTGCCAGCAGCCAGGACAGCACGGGACCGAACACTGAAGCTTTCTTT. Translating gives CASSQDSTGPNTEAFF.

The chain uses TRBV5-4 and TRBJ2-5; 7 bases match TRBD1. The trim removed 4 bases at V and 2 bases at J, leaving 5 bases unmatched. The V gene's germline CDR1 is SGHNT and CDR2 YYREEE (reference sequence). CDR3 length equals 14 residues. CDR3 sequence: CASSRATGQETQYF. The CDR3 nucleotides are TGTGCCAGCAGCCGGGCGACAGGGCAAGAGACCCAGTACTTC. Looking up the rest from reference TRBV5-4 and TRBJ2-5 gives the full variable domain: ETGVTQSPTHLIKTRGQQVTLRCSSQSGHNTVSWYQQALGQGPQFIFQYYREEENGRGNFPPRFSGLQFPNYSSELNVNALELDDSALYLCASSRATGQETQYFGPGTRLLVL.

CDR3 DNA: TGCAGCGTTGGGGGACAGGCGGAGACCCAGTACTTC. Translation gives CSVGGQAETQYF. J is TRBJ2-5 and V is TRBV29-1; 8 positions agree with TRBD1. The CDR3 is 12 residues long. Germline V gene sequence: CDR1 SQVTM, CDR2 ANQGSEA. V shed 4 bases and J 5 bases; nucleotides not matched to a gene: 3.

This rearrangement joins TRBV6-5 to TRBJ1-2, with D maybe TRBD1 (5 bases). The V gene lost 7 bases and the J gene lost 8 bases, with 23 bases spanning the gap. The V gene's germline CDR1 is MNHEY and CDR2 SVGAGI. The CDR3 has 15 amino acids. Here the CDR3 DNA reads TGTGCCAGCACCGACCACCGGGACCGAAAGAAAGGCTACACCTTC. As protein: CASTDHRDRKKGYTF.

The CDR3 protein is CASSPTGKGVGRNTEAFF. The CDR3, as DNA: TGTGCCAGCAGCCCAACCGGTAAGGGGGTGGGGAGAAACACTGAAGCTTTCTTT. The V call is TRBV3-1 (or the pseudogene TRBV3-2), the J call TRBJ1-1, with D tentatively TRBD1 (6 bases). Trimming stripped 4 bases from V and 2 bases from J, with 23 bases between. This CDR3 is built from 18 residues. The germline CDR1 and CDR2 sequences are LGHDT and YNNKEL (reference sequence).

The chain's CDR3 is CASSPLTSTDTQYF. CDR3 sequence (DNA): TGCGCCAGCAGCCCACTGACTAGCACAGATACGCAGTATTTT. The chain is built from TRBV5-1 and TRBJ2-3, with D unresolved. The CDR3 is made up of 14 amino acids. The germline V gene encodes CDR1 SGHRS and CDR2 YFSETQ. Trimming cost V 4 bases and J 0 bases, with 9 bases left between them.

The chain couples TRBV3-1 (or the pseudogene TRBV3-2) to TRBJ1-2; 9 nucleotides line up with TRBD1. The CDR3 has 13 residues. Germline V gene sequence: CDR1 LGHDT, CDR2 YNNKEL (reference sequence). V trimming: 4 bases; J trimming: 3 bases; junction bases outside the gene matches: 0. The CDR3 sequence: CASSRTGDYGYTF. CDR3 bases: TGTGCCAGCAGCCGGACAGGGGACTATGGCTACACCTTC.

The V and J genes are TRBV24-1 and TRBJ1-2; D is unresolved. Trimming removed 5 bases from V and 3 bases from J, with 15 bases in between. The CDR3 totals 15 residues. Germline loops: CDR1 KGHDR, CDR2 SFDVKD. The CDR3 DNA is TGTGCCACCAGTGGAGGGAGAGGGTCGGACTATGGCTACACCTTC. This gives the protein CATSGGRGSDYGYTF.